Below are 29 T cell receptor beta chains sequenced from a single sample in a study of cytomegalovirus exposure and HLA in healthy donors. Repertoires were generated with immunoSEQ multiplex PCR, while TCRdb's copy carries only in-frame clones and drops some. The sample contains about 220,000 clones, around 80% of which appear only once. Source material: PBMCs. Receptors originate from a woman aged 30 to 39 in good health and CMV-seropositive.

This clone was picked up a small number of times. This sequence joins TRBV5-4 and TRBJ2-7; D not certain. V lost 5 bases and J lost 1, with 13 bases in between. This CDR3 has 14 residues. Germline assignment: CDR1 SGHNT and CDR2 YYREEE (reference sequence). CDR3 DNA sequence: TGTGCCAGCAGTTCCGGGCCACAGTCCTACGAGCAGTACTTC. Amino acid sequence: CASSSGPQSYEQYF.

This clone was seen only once. V and J are TRBV30 and TRBJ1-5; D gene ambiguous. The CDR3 spans 13 residues. The V end was cut by 4 bases, the J end by 0 bases, with 7 bases between. Per the germline V gene, CDR1 is GTSNPN and CDR2 is SVGIG (reference sequence). Here the CDR3 reads CAWTADSNQPQHF. The DNA for the CDR3 is TGTGCCTGGACAGCGGATAGCAATCAGCCCCAGCATTTT.

The chain uses TRBV30 and TRBJ2-2; a possible D gene is TRBD1 (6 bases). The CDR3 loop spans 15 amino acids. The V end lost 0 bases, the J end lost 6 bases, and 14 bases lay between the germline ends. Germline CDR1 is GTSNPN and CDR2 is SVGIG (reference sequence). The CDR3 DNA reads TGTGCCTGGAGTGTCCTTCGGACAGCAGCCGGGGAGCTGTTTTTT. Its protein product is CAWSVLRTAAGELFF.

The chain employs TRBV6-5 and TRBJ1-3; no clear D. CDR3 length equals 15 residues. The germline V gene encodes CDR1 MNHEY and CDR2 SVGAGI. Trimming took off 10 bases at V and 0 bases at J, with 16 bases between the two ends. CDR3 protein: CAISSTESSGNTIYF. CDR3 in DNA: TGTGCCATCAGCTCGACCGAAAGCTCTGGAAACACCATATATTTT.

The chain joins TRBV2 to TRBJ1-2; 7 positions agree with TRBD1. Germline loops: CDR1 SNHLY, CDR2 FYNNEI. The CDR3 consists of 14 residues. V lost 2 bases, J lost 2 bases, and 2 bases stayed unmatched. The CDR3 DNA follows: TGTGCCAGCAGTGAACAGGGGGAGAACTATGGCTACACCTTC. Amino acids: CASSEQGENYGYTF.

The gene calls are TRBV10-3 and TRBJ2-5, with 8 bases aligning to TRBD1. The ends lost 3 bases at V and 3 bases at J; junction bases unmatched: 6. The CDR3 runs to 15 residues. Germline V gene data show CDR1 as ENHRY and CDR2 as SYGVKD. CDR3 residues: CAISDDGQGKETQYF. The CDR3 region has the DNA TGTGCCATCAGTGATGACGGACAGGGTAAAGAGACCCAGTACTTC.

As to this clone: One end of the junction varies from germline; a read error may be responsible. The chain joins TRBV27 to TRBJ2-7; D is perhaps TRBD2 (5 bases). The CDR3 length is 14 residues. Per germline, CDR1 MNHEY and CDR2 SMNVEV (reference sequence). CDR3 nucleotides: TGTGCCAGCAGATTATCCCGGGACTCCTACGAGCAGTACTTC. This sequence encodes CASRLSRDSYEQYF.

The CDR3 coding sequence is TGCAGCGTCGCCTTAGGGCTTACTCCCTCTGGGGCCAACGTCCTGACTTTC. Protein sequence: CSVALGLTPSGANVLTF. The chain uses TRBV29-1 and TRBJ2-6; D is undetermined. This CDR3 region has 17 residues. Trimming removed 6 bases at V and 0 bases at J, with 18 bases between. CDR1 and CDR2 (germline): SQVTM, ANQGSEA.

With regard to this clone: This sample includes further DNA sequences coding for the same CDR3. The chain has TRBV9 and TRBJ2-2; D unresolved. The CDR3 loop spans 13 amino acids. Germline V CDR1 and CDR2: SGDLS, YYNGEE. Trimming took 2 bases from V and 5 from J, leaving 7 bases between them. Here the CDR3 reads CASSVYLTGELFF. In DNA, the CDR3 is TGTGCCAGCAGCGTCTACCTAACCGGGGAGCTGTTTTTT.

CDR3: CATSRVPGEEQFF. The CDR3 DNA is TGTGCCACCAGCAGAGTACCGGGGGAAGAGCAGTTCTTC. The J gene is TRBJ2-1, the V gene TRBV15, with D possibly being TRBD2 (6 bases). Germline V gene sequence: CDR1 LNHNV, CDR2 YYDKDF (reference sequence). The CDR3 covers 13 residues. V lost 1 base and J lost 10, with 11 bases in between.

V and J are TRBV6-6 and TRBJ1-2; D is unresolved. From germline, CDR1 is MNHNY and CDR2 SVGAGI (reference sequence). The CDR3 has 16 amino acids. Trimming pared 2 bases from V and 4 bases from J, leaving 17 bases between. Here the CDR3 reads CASSYPPEGGSYGYTF. CDR3 coding DNA: TGTGCCAGCAGTTACCCCCCCGAGGGCGGAAGCTATGGCTACACCTTC.

The chain is built from TRBV2 and TRBJ2-1, with 12 bases fitting TRBD2. Germline loops: CDR1 SNHLY, CDR2 FYNNEI. Trimming cost V 9 bases and J 10 bases; bases outside gene matches: 4. The CDR3 covers 12 residues. The CDR3 DNA follows: TGTGCCAGTCTAGCGGGAGGGATGGAGCAGTTCTTC. This sequence encodes CASLAGGMEQFF.

J is TRBJ2-1 and V is TRBV5-1, with a tentative D call TRBD2 (5 bases). This CDR3 comprises 13 residues. With 0 bases removed from V and 7 bases from J, the gap between germline ends came to 8 bases. Germline V gives CDR1 SGHRS, CDR2 YFSETQ. The CDR3 region is CASSLEERNEQFF. DNA of the CDR3: TGCGCCAGCAGCTTGGAAGAGCGGAATGAGCAGTTCTTC.

In DNA, the CDR3 is TGTGCAAGTCGCTTACCTTCGGACAGGGGTGCTAATGAAAAACTGTTTTTT. Its protein is CASRLPSDRGANEKLFF. The chain uses TRBV12-2 and TRBJ1-4; the D call in the table, TRBD1, was not verified against the DNA. TRBV12-2 is a documented pseudogene. The CDR3 has 17 residues.

The rearrangement uses TRBV7-3 and TRBJ2-3; D is possibly TRBD2 (6 bases). This CDR3 region has 15 residues. Germline-derived CDR1 and CDR2 are SGHTA and FQGTGA. Trimming took 1 base from V and 1 from J, leaving 9 bases between them. CDR3 sequence (DNA): TGTGCCAGCAGCTTAAGCGGGACGGGCACAGATACGCAGTATTTT. Translation: CASSLSGTGTDTQYF.

The rearrangement joins TRBV30 to TRBJ1-1; no definite D call. V lost 0 bases and J lost 1, with 6 bases in between. The germline V gene has CDR1 GTSNPN and CDR2 SVGIG (reference sequence). The CDR3 has 13 residues. As DNA, the CDR3 is TGTGCCTGGAGTGTACACGAGAACACTGAAGCTTTCTTT. Translated: CAWSVHENTEAFF.

The gene calls are TRBV6-5 and TRBJ2-1; D unresolved. This CDR3 has 11 residues. V was shortened by 2 bases and J by 9 bases, with 5 bases between the two germline ends. The germline gives CDR1 MNHEY, CDR2 SVGAGI. CDR3 DNA sequence: TGTGCCAGCAGTTACGGTCGTGAGCAGTTCTTC. It encodes CASSYGREQFF.

This rearrangement joins TRBV5-6 to TRBJ2-7; TRBD1 might be the D (5 bases). The germline CDR1 and CDR2 sequences are SGHDT and YYEEEE. The CDR3 has 13 residues. V lost 0 bases and J 3 bases, leaving 7 bases between the germline ends. In DNA form, the CDR3 reads TGTGCCAGCAGCTTGGACAGGTACTACGAGCAGTACTTC. It translates to CASSLDRYYEQYF.

The V and J genes are TRBV6-6 and TRBJ2-3; D is unclear. This CDR3 contains 15 residues. Trimming took 2 bases from V and 2 from J, leaving 11 bases between them. The germline V gene encodes CDR1 MNHNY and CDR2 SVGAGI (reference sequence). The CDR3: CASSYRDGDTDTQYF. The CDR3 bases are TGTGCCAGCAGTTACCGCGACGGTGACACAGATACGCAGTATTTT.

This clone was observed a few times. The chain has TRBV5-1 and TRBJ1-2; TRBD1 matches 9 bases. The trim removed 5 bases at V and 8 bases at J, leaving 7 bases unmatched. The germline gives CDR1 SGHRS, CDR2 YFSETQ. This CDR3 has 13 amino acids. CDR3 sequence (DNA): TGCGCCAGCAGTGACACAGGGGGCCGCGGCTACACCTTC. As protein: CASSDTGGRGYTF.

This chain links TRBV27 with TRBJ1-2, with TRBD1 matching 9 bases. The germline gives CDR1 MNHEY, CDR2 SMNVEV (reference sequence). The V gene end was trimmed by 6 bases and the J gene end by 1 base; junction bases not matched to a gene: 12. The CDR3 consists of 17 residues. The CDR3 reads CASRLIARTGDNYGYTF. CDR3 coding DNA: TGTGCCAGCAGACTTATAGCGCGGACAGGGGATAACTATGGCTACACCTTC.

With respect to this clone: Being one base from a much bigger clone, this may be a read error. The rearrangement joins TRBV7-2 to TRBJ2-6, with D possibly being TRBD2 (5 bases). V lost 1 base to trimming and J lost 1 base, with 5 bases between them. The CDR3 has 15 residues. The germline gives CDR1 SGHTA, CDR2 FQGNSA. The CDR3 DNA follows: TGTGCCAGCAGCTTAGGAGGGTCTGGGGCCAACGTCCTGACTTTC. Translated: CASSLGGSGANVLTF.

This clone was found once. V is TRBV7-2 and J is TRBJ1-1; TRBD1 aligns across 8 bases. The CDR3 consists of 15 residues. The germline CDR1 and CDR2 sequences are SGHTA and FQGNSA. The trim removed 5 bases at V and 1 base at J, leaving 6 bases unmatched. The CDR3: CASSPRQGRNTEAFF. CDR3 nucleotides: TGTGCCAGCAGCCCCAGACAGGGGAGGAACACTGAAGCTTTCTTT. Full variable domain (outside the CDR3, taken from reference TRBV7-2 and TRBJ1-1): GAGVSQSPSNKVTEKGKDVELRCDPISGHTALYWYRQSLGQGLEFLIYFQGNSAPDKSGLPSDRFSAERTGGSVSTLTIQRTQQEDSAVYLCASSPRQGRNTEAFFGQGTRLTVV.

The chain employs TRBV29-1 and TRBJ1-2; D gene ambiguous. The ends were cut back, 6 bases at V and 1 base at J, with 12 bases in the middle. This CDR3 region has 13 residues. In germline, CDR1 is SQVTM, CDR2 ANQGSEA. CDR3 loop: CSVARQVNYGYTF. The CDR3 region has the DNA TGCAGCGTCGCCCGCCAAGTTAACTATGGCTACACCTTC.

The chain combines TRBV29-1 with TRBJ2-1; D not certain. The CDR3 is made up of 14 amino acids. The germline CDR1 and CDR2 sequences are SQVTM and ANQGSEA. Trimming cost V 7 bases and J 0 bases, with 13 bases left between them. CDR3 sequence (DNA): TGCAGCGCGCAGGATCAAAGCTCCTACAATGAGCAGTTCTTC. Translated, it gives CSAQDQSSYNEQFF.

This chain joins TRBV5-1 and TRBJ2-5, with 8 bases that match TRBD2. J gave up 4 bases and V 0 bases, and 8 bases lay outside the gene matches. CDR3 length: 16 residues. In germline, CDR1 is SGHRS, CDR2 YFSETQ. CDR3 region: CASSLVAREEAETQYF. CDR3 in DNA: TGCGCCAGCAGCTTGGTCGCGCGGGAGGAGGCAGAGACCCAGTACTTC. Combining the CDR3 with reference TRBV5-1 and TRBJ2-5 gives the whole variable domain KAGVTQTPRYLIKTRGQQVTLSCSPISGHRSVSWYQQTPGQGLQFLFEYFSETQRNKGNFPGRFSGRQFSNSRSEMNVSTLELGDSALYLCASSLVAREEAETQYFGPGTRLLVL.

The CDR3: CAWNKAGTGNQPQHF. The CDR3 nucleotides are TGTGCCTGGAACAAAGCCGGGACCGGGAATCAGCCCCAGCATTTT. The chain uses TRBV30 and TRBJ1-5; D may be TRBD1 (5 bases). The V end lost 4 bases, the J end lost 4 bases, and 17 bases lay between the germline ends. Per the germline V gene, CDR1 is GTSNPN and CDR2 is SVGIG (reference sequence). The CDR3 has 15 residues.

The genes are TRBV5-1 and TRBJ2-5; 7 positions match TRBD2. The CDR3 has 16 amino acids. Germline values: CDR1 SGHRS, CDR2 YFSETQ. V shed 2 bases, J shed 5 bases, and the junction held 12 bases outside the gene matches. CDR3 coding DNA: TGCGCCAGCAGCTTTTCTAGCGGAAGCCCGGGGGAGACCCAGTACTTC. It specifies CASSFSSGSPGETQYF.

This rearrangement joins TRBV6-5 to TRBJ1-2; possible D gene TRBD1, 5 bases. The CDR3 has 13 amino acids. V lost 5 bases, J lost 5 bases, and 12 bases lay in between. The germline gives CDR1 MNHEY, CDR2 SVGAGI. The CDR3 loop is CASSTYPGYGYTF. The CDR3, as DNA: TGTGCCAGCAGTACCTACCCAGGGTATGGCTACACCTTC.